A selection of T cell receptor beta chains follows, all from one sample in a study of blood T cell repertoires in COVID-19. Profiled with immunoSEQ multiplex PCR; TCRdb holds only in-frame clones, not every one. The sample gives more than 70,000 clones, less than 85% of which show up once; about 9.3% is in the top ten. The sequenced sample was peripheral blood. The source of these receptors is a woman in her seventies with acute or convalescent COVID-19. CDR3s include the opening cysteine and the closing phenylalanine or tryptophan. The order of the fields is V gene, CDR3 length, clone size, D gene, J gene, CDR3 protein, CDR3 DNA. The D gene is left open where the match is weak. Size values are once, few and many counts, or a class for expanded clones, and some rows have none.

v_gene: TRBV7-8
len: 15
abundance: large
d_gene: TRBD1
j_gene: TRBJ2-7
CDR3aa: CASSSWTGNSYEQYF
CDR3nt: TGTGCCAGCAGCTCCTGGACAGGGAACTCCTACGAGCAGTACTTC

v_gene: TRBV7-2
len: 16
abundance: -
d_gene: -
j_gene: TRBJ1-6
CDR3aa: CASSLDSQVFGSPLHF
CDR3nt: TGTGCCAGCAGCTTAGATTCACAGGTTTTTGGTTCACCCCTCCACTTT

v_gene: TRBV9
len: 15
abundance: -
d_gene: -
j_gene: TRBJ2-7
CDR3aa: CASSPSSAGTYEQYF
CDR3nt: TGTGCCAGCAGTCCCTCGAGTGCAGGAACCTACGAGCAGTACTTC

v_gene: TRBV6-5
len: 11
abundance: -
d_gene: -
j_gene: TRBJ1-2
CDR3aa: CASLPLYGYTF
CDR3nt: TGTGCCAGTCTCCCACTATATGGCTACACCTTC

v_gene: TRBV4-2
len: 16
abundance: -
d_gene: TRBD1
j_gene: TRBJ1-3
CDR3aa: CASSQSGQGDKNTIYF
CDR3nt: TGTGCCAGCAGCCAATCCGGACAGGGGGATAAAAACACCATATATTTT

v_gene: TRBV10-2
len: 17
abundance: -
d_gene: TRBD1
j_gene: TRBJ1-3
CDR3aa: CASSESRQGLLGNTIYF
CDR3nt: TGCGCCAGCAGTGAGTCCCGACAGGGCTTACTTGGAAACACCATATATTTT

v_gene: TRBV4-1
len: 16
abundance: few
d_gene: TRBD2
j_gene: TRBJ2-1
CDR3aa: CASSLGGLEVYNEQFF
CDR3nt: TGCGCCAGCAGCCTGGGGGGACTAGAAGTCTACAATGAGCAGTTCTTC

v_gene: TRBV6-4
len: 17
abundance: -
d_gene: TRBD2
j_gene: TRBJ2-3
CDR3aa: CASSDPLAGSSTDTQYF
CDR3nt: TGTGCCAGCAGTGACCCCCTAGCGGGTTCTAGCACAGATACGCAGTATTTT

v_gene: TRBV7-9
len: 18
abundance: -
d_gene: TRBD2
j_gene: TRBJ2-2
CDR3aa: CASSPRTSGARFDRELFF
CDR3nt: TGTGCCAGCAGTCCTAGGACTAGCGGAGCCCGGTTTGACCGGGAGCTGTTTTTT

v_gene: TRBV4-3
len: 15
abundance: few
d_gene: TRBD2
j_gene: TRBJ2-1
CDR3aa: CASSQELAGYNEQFF
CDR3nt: TGCGCCAGCAGCCAAGAACTAGCGGGGTACAATGAGCAGTTCTTC

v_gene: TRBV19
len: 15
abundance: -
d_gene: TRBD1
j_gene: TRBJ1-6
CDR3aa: CASSSGQGDNSPLHF
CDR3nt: TGTGCCAGTAGTAGCGGACAGGGCGATAATTCACCCCTCCACTTT

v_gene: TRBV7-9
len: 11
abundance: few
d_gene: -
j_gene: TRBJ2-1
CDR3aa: CASSLSDEQFF
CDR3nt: TGTGCCAGCAGCTTAAGCGATGAGCAGTTCTTC

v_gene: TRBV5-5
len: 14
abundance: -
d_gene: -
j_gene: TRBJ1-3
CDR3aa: CASSLTGSGNTIYF
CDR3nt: TGTGCCAGCAGCTTGACGGGTTCTGGAAACACCATATATTTT

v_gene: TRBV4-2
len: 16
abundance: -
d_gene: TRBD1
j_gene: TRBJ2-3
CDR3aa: CASSQEEGQGADTQYF
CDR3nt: TGTGCCAGCAGCCAAGAGGAAGGACAGGGGGCAGATACGCAGTATTTT

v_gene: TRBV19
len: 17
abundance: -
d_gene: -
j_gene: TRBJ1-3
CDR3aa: CASSRDWTAGSGNTIYF
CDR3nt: TGTGCCAGTAGTCGTGATTGGACAGCCGGTTCTGGAAACACCATATATTTT

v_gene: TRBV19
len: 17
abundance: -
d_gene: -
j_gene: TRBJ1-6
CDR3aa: CASSSRQGGSYNSPLHF
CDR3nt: TGTGCCAGTAGTTCAAGGCAGGGAGGCTCCTATAATTCACCCCTCCACTTT

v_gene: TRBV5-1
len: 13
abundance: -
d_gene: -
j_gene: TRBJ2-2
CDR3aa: CASSFWGAGELFF
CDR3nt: TGCGCCAGCAGCTTCTGGGGGGCCGGGGAGCTGTTTTTT

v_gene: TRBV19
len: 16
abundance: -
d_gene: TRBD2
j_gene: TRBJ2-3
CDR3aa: CASRNRLAGPTDTQYF
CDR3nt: TGTGCCAGTAGAAACCGACTAGCGGGGCCCACAGATACGCAGTATTTT

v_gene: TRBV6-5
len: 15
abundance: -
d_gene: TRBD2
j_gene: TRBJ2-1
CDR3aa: CASTTGTSSGNEQFF
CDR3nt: TGTGCCAGCACCACCGGGACTAGCTCAGGGAATGAGCAGTTCTTC

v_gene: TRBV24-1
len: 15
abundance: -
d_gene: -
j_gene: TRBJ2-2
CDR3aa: CATSDLGLSTGELFF
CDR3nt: TGTGCCACCAGTGATTTGGGCCTGTCCACCGGGGAGCTGTTTTTT

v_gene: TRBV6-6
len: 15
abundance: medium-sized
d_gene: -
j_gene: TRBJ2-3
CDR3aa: CASSYPPQGTDTQYF
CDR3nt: TGTGCCAGCAGCTACCCGCCTCAGGGAACAGATACGCAGTATTTT

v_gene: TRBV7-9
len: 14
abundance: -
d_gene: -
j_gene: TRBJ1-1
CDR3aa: CASSLSRGGTEAFF
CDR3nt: TGTGCCAGCAGCTTATCCAGGGGTGGCACTGAAGCTTTCTTT

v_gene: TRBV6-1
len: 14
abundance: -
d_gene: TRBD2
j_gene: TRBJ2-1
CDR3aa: CASSETGTSGKQFF
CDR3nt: TGTGCCAGCAGTGAAACCGGGACTAGCGGGAAGCAGTTCTTC

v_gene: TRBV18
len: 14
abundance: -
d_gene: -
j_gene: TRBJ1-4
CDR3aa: CASSPGHGNEKLFF
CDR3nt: TGTGCCAGCTCACCGGGACACGGTAATGAAAAACTGTTTTTT

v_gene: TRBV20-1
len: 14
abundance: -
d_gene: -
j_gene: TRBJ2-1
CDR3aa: CSASLGTLYNEQFF
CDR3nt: TGCAGTGCTAGTTTGGGGACACTATACAATGAGCAGTTCTTC

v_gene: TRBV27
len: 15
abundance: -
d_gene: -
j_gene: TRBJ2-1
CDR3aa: CASSTRQWSNNEQFF
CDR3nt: TGTGCCAGCAGTACCCGACAGTGGAGTAACAATGAGCAGTTCTTC

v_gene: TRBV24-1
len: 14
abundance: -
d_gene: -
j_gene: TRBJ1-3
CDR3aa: CATSPRVFGNTIYF
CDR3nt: TGTGCCACCAGCCCCAGGGTATTTGGAAACACCATATATTTT

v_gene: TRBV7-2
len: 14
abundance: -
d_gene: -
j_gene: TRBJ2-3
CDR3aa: CASSSGLPTDTQYF
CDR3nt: TGTGCCAGCAGCTCGGGTCTACCCACAGATACGCAGTATTTT

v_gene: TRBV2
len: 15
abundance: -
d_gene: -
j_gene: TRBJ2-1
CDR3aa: CASRVAANSYNEQFF
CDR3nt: TGTGCCAGCAGGGTAGCGGCCAACTCCTACAATGAGCAGTTCTTC

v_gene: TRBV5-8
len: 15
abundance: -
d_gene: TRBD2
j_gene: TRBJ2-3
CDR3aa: CASHILAGATDTQYF
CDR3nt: TGTGCCAGCCATATACTAGCGGGGGCCACAGATACGCAGTATTTT

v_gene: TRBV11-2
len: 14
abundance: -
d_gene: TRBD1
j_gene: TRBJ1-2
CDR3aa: CASSLLQGASGYTF
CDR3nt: TGTGCCAGCAGCTTATTACAGGGGGCGTCGGGCTACACCTTC

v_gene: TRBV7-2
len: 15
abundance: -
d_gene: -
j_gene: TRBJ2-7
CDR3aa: CASSPIGTSPYEQYF
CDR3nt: TGTGCCAGCAGCCCGATCGGGACAAGCCCCTACGAGCAGTACTTC

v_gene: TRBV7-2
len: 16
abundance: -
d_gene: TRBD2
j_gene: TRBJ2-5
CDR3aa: CASSPSSGGGQETQYF
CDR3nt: TGTGCCAGCAGCCCGAGTAGCGGGGGGGGGCAAGAGACCCAGTACTTC

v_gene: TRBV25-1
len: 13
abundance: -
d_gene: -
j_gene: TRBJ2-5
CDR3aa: CASNVQGSETQYF
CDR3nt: TGTGCCAGCAACGTACAGGGATCAGAGACCCAGTACTTC

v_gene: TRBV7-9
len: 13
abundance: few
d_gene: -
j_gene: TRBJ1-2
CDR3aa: CASSLRAGYGYTF
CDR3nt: TGTGCCAGCAGCTTGAGGGCTGGCTATGGCTACACCTTC

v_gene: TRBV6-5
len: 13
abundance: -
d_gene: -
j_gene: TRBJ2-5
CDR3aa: CASSYSGGETQYF
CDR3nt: TGTGCCAGCAGTTATAGTGGGGGGGAGACCCAGTACTTC